These T cell receptor beta chains were read from a single sample in a study of blood T cell repertoires in COVID-19. Some clones are missing from TCRdb's copy, which holds only in-frame ones; the method was immunoSEQ multiplex PCR. The sample lists over 200,000 clones, roughly 80% occurring once. Sequenced sample: peripheral blood. These receptors were obtained from a human donor in a cohort sampled during active COVID-19. Both conserved end residues are part of each CDR3. Each record gives: V gene, J gene, D gene, clone size, CDR3 DNA, CDR3 protein. D genes are given only for firm matches. Only part of the rows carry a size: once, few, many, or a class if the clone is expanded.

TRBV6-1	TRBJ2-6	TRBD1	-	TGTGCCAGCAGTGGGGGACAGGCCGTATTCTCTGGGGCCAACGTCCTGACTTTC	CASSGGQAVFSGANVLTF
TRBV11-2	TRBJ1-2	-	-	TGTGCCAGCAGCTTAGAACCGACGAGGCAAGGCTACACCTTC	CASSLEPTRQGYTF
TRBV4-1	TRBJ1-3	-	-	TGCGCCAGCAGCCAAGATGGGCGACTGGAGGGACGGCGACATTTT	CASSQDGRLEGRRHF
TRBV19	TRBJ2-1	TRBD2	-	TGTGCCAGTAGGGATAGGGGACTAGCGGGACGAAATGAGCAGTTCTTC	CASRDRGLAGRNEQFF
TRBV7-6	TRBJ1-5	TRBD1	-	TGTGCCAGCAGCCCACAGGGGTGGAATCAGCCCCAGCATTTT	CASSPQGWNQPQHF
TRBV27	TRBJ2-1	TRBD1	-	TGTGCCAGCAGTTTAATGGGGACAGGTCACAATGAGCAGTTCTTC	CASSLMGTGHNEQFF
TRBV15	TRBJ1-1	-	-	TGTGCCACCAGCAGGGAGAGGATTAACACTGAAGCTTTCTTT	CATSRERINTEAFF
TRBV2	TRBJ2-7	-	-	TGTGCCAGCAGATTGGGACTGGGCCACGAGCAGTACTTC	CASRLGLGHEQYF
TRBV7-2	TRBJ2-7	-	few	TGTGCCAGCAGCTTAGAACAACCTCTCCTCTCCTACGAGCAGTACTTC	CASSLEQPLLSYEQYF
TRBV27	TRBJ2-7	-	-	TGTGCCAGCAGTTTCTCGACAGGTGCCCGCTCCTACGAGCAGTACTTC	CASSFSTGARSYEQYF
TRBV11-2	TRBJ2-3	TRBD2	-	TGTGCCAGCAGCTTGTTCTTCCTAGCGGGAGGGTCAGATACGCAGTATTTT	CASSLFFLAGGSDTQYF
TRBV3-1/TRBV3-2	TRBJ2-7	-	few	TGTGCCAGCAGCCAAGTCCTGGACACCAACGAGCAGTACTTC	CASSQVLDTNEQYF
TRBV5-1	TRBJ1-4	-	few	TGCGCCAGCAGCTTTACAGCTGCAACTAATGAAAAACTGTTTTTT	CASSFTAATNEKLFF
TRBV11-1	TRBJ2-7	-	few	TGTGCCAGCAGTACGACTTACGAGCAGTACTTC	CASSTTYEQYF
TRBV19	TRBJ2-1	-	-	TGTGCCAGTAGTATAGCGGCAGGGACAAACAATGAGCAGTTCTTC	CASSIAAGTNNEQFF
TRBV27	TRBJ2-7	-	few	TGTGCCAGCAGTTATTCGGGAGTGCACGAGCAGTACTTC	CASSYSGVHEQYF
TRBV19	TRBJ1-5	-	once	TGTGCCAGTAGCGACTTATTCAGGGGCGCTCAGCCCCAGCATTTT	CASSDLFRGAQPQHF
TRBV3-1/TRBV3-2	TRBJ2-6	TRBD1	-	TGTGCCAGCAGCCAAGATAGGGGACAGATCCGTGCGGCCAACGTCCTGACTTTC	CASSQDRGQIRAANVLTF
TRBV11-2	TRBJ1-1	-	-	TGTGCCAGCAGCCCTGGGCCTGAAGCTTTCTTT	CASSPGPEAFF
TRBV9	TRBJ1-3	-	-	TGTGCCAGCAGCCCCCGGTCTGGAAACACCATATATTTT	CASSPRSGNTIYF
TRBV5-1	TRBJ2-2	TRBD2	-	TGCGCCAGCAGTCTAGCGGGATTAGGTACCGGGGAGCTGTTTTTT	CASSLAGLGTGELFF
TRBV7-6	TRBJ2-7	TRBD2	few	TGTGCCAGCAGCTTAGGACTAGCGGGAGGCCAGGGCGAGCAGTACTTC	CASSLGLAGGQGEQYF
TRBV3-1/TRBV3-2	TRBJ1-6	TRBD1	-	TGTGCCAGCAGCTTTCCGGGACAGGGGCGGGAAAATTCACCCCTCCACTTT	CASSFPGQGRENSPLHF